Shown below are 27 T cell receptor beta chains from a single sample sequenced in a study of blood T cells in healthy people across ages. It was with a sample-barcoded 5' primer and a J-beta primer mix that a second PCR of roughly 6 to 12 cycles was run. TCRdb redid the calling of the 5' RACE reads with MiXCR, one entry per CDR3 protein. The sample has 1 million to 1.2 million distinct CDR3 sequences, roughly two fifths seen once. The sample comprised blood. The source is a man aged 18 to 29 in good health.

At least ten counts were recorded for this clonotype. The chain carries TRBV7-8 and TRBJ2-1, with 11 bases aligning to TRBD2. Per the germline V gene, CDR1 is SGHVS and CDR2 is FQNEAQ. J lost 4 bases, V lost 5 bases, and 4 bases had no gene match. This CDR3 has 15 residues. The CDR3 DNA sequence: TGTGCCAGCAGCCCAACTAGCGGGAGTTACAATGAGCAGTTCTTC. Its translation: CASSPTSGSYNEQFF.

In this sample, this clonotype turned up a few times. The CDR3 region has the DNA TGTGCCATCACCTCCGACAGGGTTGGGACCCAGTACTTC. Protein product: CAITSDRVGTQYF. This sequence joins TRBV10-3 and TRBJ2-5; 7 bases map to TRBD1. V gave up 7 bases and J gave up 7 bases; unmatched junction bases: 9. The length of the CDR3 is 13 residues. CDR1 and CDR2 from the germline V gene are ENHRY and SYGVKD.

CDR3 residues: CASRSRSTGAYGYTF. The CDR3 DNA reads as TGTGCCAGCAGGTCCCGTTCGACAGGGGCCTATGGCTACACCTTC. The V and J genes are TRBV27 and TRBJ1-2; 8 nucleotides match TRBD1. CDR3 length: 15 residues. Germline trimming cut 6 bases from V and 4 bases from J; bases unmatched to any gene: 10. Germline V gene sequence: CDR1 MNHEY, CDR2 SMNVEV (reference sequence).

This clonotype was found a few times. The chain couples TRBV12-3 or TRBV12-4 to TRBJ1-5; 10 bases line up with TRBD1. The CDR3 runs 17 residues. The ends lost 5 bases at V and 2 bases at J; junction bases unmatched: 9. Written as DNA, the CDR3 is TGTGCCAGCAGTCCCGGGACAGGGGTTCTGGGCAATCAGCCCCAGCATTTT. This encodes CASSPGTGVLGNQPQHF.

V gene TRBV5-1 combines with J gene TRBJ2-7, with 8 bases lining up with TRBD1. TRBJ2-5 matches the DNA end more closely, so the J call is doubtful. Germline V CDR1 and CDR2: SGHRS, YFSETQ. The CDR3 runs 17 residues. DNA for the CDR3: TGCGCCAGCAGCTTGGCTGCGGCAGGGGGCTTAGGAGAGACCCAGTACTTC. This gives the protein CASSLAAAGGLGETQYF.

This clonotype has just a few counts. This chain connects TRBV11-1 to TRBJ2-1; no firm D call. The CDR3 sequence is 15 residues long. The germline V gene encodes CDR1 SGHAT and CDR2 FQDESV (reference sequence). V gave up 1 base and J gave up 2 bases, with 9 bases separating them. The CDR3 reads CASSLGDPTYNEQFF. CDR3 DNA sequence: TGTGCCAGCAGCTTAGGGGATCCGACCTACAATGAGCAGTTCTTC.

This clonotype has ten or more counts. The rearrangement uses TRBV10-3 and TRBJ2-5, with D hard to call. With 3 bases removed from V and 1 base from J, the gap between germline ends came to 6 bases. This CDR3 region has 13 residues. In germline, CDR1 is ENHRY, CDR2 SYGVKD. CDR3 amino acids: CAISDYSQETQYF. The CDR3 coding sequence is TGTGCCATCAGTGATTACAGCCAAGAGACCCAGTACTTC.

The chain joins TRBV10-3 to TRBJ1-5; D is perhaps TRBD1 (6 bases). The CDR3 totals 13 residues. Germline CDR1 is ENHRY and CDR2 is SYGVKD. V lost 10 bases and J lost 0, with 10 bases in between. The CDR3 sequence is CATAGDSNQPQHF. The CDR3 bases are TGTGCCACCGCAGGGGATAGCAATCAGCCCCAGCATTTT.

The V call is TRBV20-1, the J call TRBJ2-5; 8 positions agree with TRBD1. Trimming removed 2 bases from V and 11 bases from J; junction bases left unmatched: 13. Per the germline V gene, CDR1 is DFQATT and CDR2 is SNEGSKA (reference sequence). The CDR3 is 14 amino acids. CDR3 amino acids: CSARNYQGAGEQYF. The CDR3 DNA is TGCAGTGCTAGAAATTACCAGGGGGCAGGGGAGCAGTACTTC.

The chain has TRBV18 and TRBJ1-2; D is uncertain. Between the trimmed V and J ends, which lost 3 bases and 8 bases, there was a span of 13 bases. CDR3 length equals 13 residues. From germline, CDR1 is KGHSH and CDR2 LQKENI. The CDR3 loop reads CASSPTPGRGYTF. DNA for the CDR3: TGTGCCAGCTCACCGACACCGGGTAGAGGCTACACCTTC.

The chain joins TRBV7-9 to TRBJ2-3, with TRBD1 identical over 8 bases. The CDR3 is made up of 15 amino acids. Germline CDR1 is SEHNR and CDR2 is FQNEAQ (reference sequence). The ends lost 9 bases at V and 4 bases at J; junction bases unmatched: 12. CDR3 sequence reads: CASTPPQGDADTQYF. CDR3 bases: TGTGCCAGTACCCCTCCACAGGGGGACGCAGATACGCAGTATTTT.

The genes are TRBV7-9 and TRBJ1-2; D not certain. The CDR3 covers 15 residues. CDR1 SEHNR and CDR2 FQNEAQ come from the germline V gene (reference sequence). V was shortened by 1 base and J by 4 bases, with 13 bases between the two germline ends. The CDR3 bases are TGTGCCAGCAGCTTAGGAGGGTCACCTCCCTATGGCTACACCTTC. Protein: CASSLGGSPPYGYTF.

V gene TRBV7-9 combines with J gene TRBJ2-3, with D possibly matching TRBD2 (5 bases). CDR3 length: 13 residues. Looked up from germline, CDR1 is SEHNR and CDR2 is FQNEAQ (reference sequence). Between the trimmed V and J ends, which lost 1 base and 4 bases, there was a span of 6 bases. The CDR3: CASSLGRSDTQYF. In DNA form, the CDR3 reads TGTGCCAGCAGCTTAGGGAGGTCAGATACGCAGTATTTT.

This clonotype was picked up a small number of times. V usage is TRBV7-2 and J usage is TRBJ2-1; D is unclear. CDR1 is SGHTA and CDR2 is FQGNSA in the germline V gene. Trimming left V 1 base short and J 4 bases short, with 11 bases between. This CDR3 comprises 15 residues. The CDR3 spells CASSLDPSEYNEQFF. CDR3 coding DNA: TGTGCCAGCAGCTTAGATCCCTCGGAGTACAATGAGCAGTTCTTC.

This clonotype was counted ten times or more. This chain connects TRBV6-6 to TRBJ1-1; weak D call: TRBD1 (5 bases). V lost 5 bases and J lost 4, with 23 bases in between. This CDR3 region has 17 residues. Germline values: CDR1 MNHNY, CDR2 SVGAGI (reference sequence). In DNA form, the CDR3 reads TGTGCCAGCAGTCGGCCCCTAATACAGCAGGGTGGCACTGAAGCTTTCTTT. Its protein is CASSRPLIQQGGTEAFF.

The chain links TRBV6-6 to TRBJ2-2, with TRBD1 identical over 7 bases. This CDR3 region has 15 residues. Germline values: CDR1 MNHNY, CDR2 SVGAGI (reference sequence). Trimming removed 2 bases from V and 9 bases from J; junction bases left unmatched: 9. Here the CDR3 DNA reads TGTGCCAGCAGTTACGACAGGGCGAAGGGTCGGGAGCTGTTTTTT. Translated: CASSYDRAKGRELFF.

This chain joins TRBV10-2 and TRBJ1-6, with no clear D. The CDR3 totals 16 residues. CDR1 and CDR2 from the germline V gene are WSHSY and SAAADI. V shed 3 bases and J shed 0 bases, with 9 bases lying between them. This CDR3 is CASSDSPSSYNSPLHF. DNA of the CDR3: TGCGCCAGCAGTGACTCTCCGAGCTCCTATAATTCACCCCTCCACTTT.

This clonotype was counted at least ten times. The chain couples TRBV4-1 to TRBJ1-2; D call uncertain. The CDR3 has 14 residues. Germline V CDR1 and CDR2: MGHRA, YSYEKL. V lost 0 bases, J lost 2 bases, and 7 bases lay in between. The CDR3 loop is CASSQDARNYGYTF. The CDR3 DNA follows: TGCGCCAGCAGCCAAGATGCGAGGAACTATGGCTACACCTTC.

A few counts support this clonotype. CDR3 DNA sequence: TGTGCCATCAGTGAGGATCGGGGGGAGACCCAGTACTTC. This codes for CAISEDRGETQYF. This chain uses TRBV10-3 with TRBJ2-7; possibly TRBD2 for D (6 bases). The J call may be incorrect, as the DNA end agrees better with TRBJ2-5. Germline V CDR1 and CDR2: ENHRY, SYGVKD. The CDR3 has 13 residues.

This clonotype has a handful of counts. The chain links TRBV6-2 or TRBV6-3 to TRBJ2-3, with 13 bases aligning to TRBD2. The CDR3 totals 16 residues. The trim removed 6 bases at V and 2 bases at J, leaving 5 bases unmatched. CDR1 MNHEY and CDR2 SVGEGT come from the germline V gene. CDR3 in DNA: TGTGCCAGCAGGGGACTAGCGGGGACCTTCACAGATACGCAGTATTTT. Encoded protein: CASRGLAGTFTDTQYF.

V and J are TRBV28 and TRBJ1-5; D might be TRBD1 (5 bases). The CDR3 loop spans 15 amino acids. CDR1 and CDR2 (germline): MDHEN, SYDVKM. V lost 3 bases to trimming and J lost 4 bases, with 13 bases between them. For the CDR3, the DNA is TGTGCCAGCAGTTTCGCGGGGGACCCTAATCAGCCCCAGCATTTT. Translating it yields CASSFAGDPNQPQHF.

CDR3 residues: CASSHDYISSDTQYF. The CDR3, as DNA: TGTGCCAGCAGCCACGACTATATTAGCTCAGATACGCAGTATTTT. The chain joins TRBV7-2 to TRBJ2-3, with a weak D call TRBD2 (5 bases). The germline V gene has CDR1 SGHTA and CDR2 FQGNSA. Trimming pared 5 bases from V and 4 bases from J, leaving 16 bases between. The CDR3 runs to 15 residues. Full variable domain (remainder filled in from reference TRBV7-2 and TRBJ2-3): GAGVSQSPSNKVTEKGKDVELRCDPISGHTALYWYRQSLGQGLEFLIYFQGNSAPDKSGLPSDRFSAERTGGSVSTLTIQRTQQEDSAVYLCASSHDYISSDTQYFGPGTRLTVL.

This clonotype was counted a single time. The V call is TRBV18, the J call TRBJ2-1; D is possibly TRBD2 (6 bases). The J call may be incorrect, as the DNA end agrees better with TRBJ2-7. The CDR3 consists of 16 residues. Germline V CDR1 and CDR2: KGHSH, LQKENI. CDR3 nucleotides: TGTGCCAGCTCACCAAGGGGCACTAGCTCCTACAATGAGCAGTACTTC. Protein product: CASSPRGTSSYNEQYF.

This chain uses TRBV6-1 with TRBJ2-1; D is uncertain. V was clipped by 6 bases and J by 2 bases, with 26 bases between them. CDR3 length: 19 amino acids. Germline lookup yields CDR1 MNHNS and CDR2 SASEGT. The chain's CDR3 is CASSPGRKNDHTPYNEQFF. The CDR3 DNA reads as TGTGCCAGCAGCCCAGGACGGAAAAACGATCATACTCCCTACAATGAGCAGTTCTTC.

The rearrangement links TRBV12-3 or TRBV12-4 to TRBJ2-2, with 9 bases fitting TRBD1. V shed 7 bases, J shed 3 bases, and the junction held 6 bases outside the gene matches. CDR3 length equals 15 residues. The CDR3: CASTLDRGDTGELFF. CDR3 in DNA: TGTGCCAGCACCCTGGACAGGGGTGACACCGGGGAGCTGTTTTTT.

The gene calls are TRBV29-1 and TRBJ1-2, with D possibly TRBD1 on 6 matching bases. The V end was cut by 0 bases, the J end by 8 bases, with 19 bases between. This CDR3 has 15 amino acids. In germline, CDR1 is SQVTM, CDR2 ANQGSEA. Written as DNA, the CDR3 is TGCAGCGTTGAAGACCGGGGGACATCGCCGTGGGGCTACACCTTC. Amino acids: CSVEDRGTSPWGYTF.

The chain couples TRBV25-1 to TRBJ1-2, with TRBD1 identical over 11 bases. V lost 4 bases to trimming and J lost 4 bases; unmatched junction nucleotides: 5. This CDR3 region has 15 residues. Germline V gene data show CDR1 as MGHDK and CDR2 as SYGVNS. The CDR3 region has the DNA TGTGCCAGCAGTGCTGGGACAGGGGGTAGCTATGGCTACACCTTC. Translating it yields CASSAGTGGSYGYTF.